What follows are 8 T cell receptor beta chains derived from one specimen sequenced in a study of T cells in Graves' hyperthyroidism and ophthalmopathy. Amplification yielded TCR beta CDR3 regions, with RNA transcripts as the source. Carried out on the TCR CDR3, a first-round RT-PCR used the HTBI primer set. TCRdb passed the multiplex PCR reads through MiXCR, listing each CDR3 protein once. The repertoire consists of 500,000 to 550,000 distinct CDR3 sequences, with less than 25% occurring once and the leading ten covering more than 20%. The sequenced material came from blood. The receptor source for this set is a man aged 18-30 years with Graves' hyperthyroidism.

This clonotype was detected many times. This chain's CDR3 is CASSLGGFTYEQYF. CDR3 DNA sequence: TGTGCCAGCAGCTTGGGAGGATTTACCTACGAGCAGTACTTC. The V gene is TRBV6-1, the J gene TRBJ2-7; D perhaps matches TRBD2 (6 bases). CDR1 is MNHNS, CDR2 SASEGT, per germline. The ends were cut back, 6 bases at V and 2 bases at J, with 14 bases in the middle. The CDR3 runs to 14 residues.

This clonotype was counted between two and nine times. In DNA form, the CDR3 reads TGTGCCAGCAGCAAAACCAGTGGAAACACTGAAGCTTTCTTT. It codes for CASSKTSGNTEAFF. This chain uses TRBV2 with TRBJ1-1; no clear D. V gave up 6 bases and J gave up 2 bases, with 13 bases separating them. CDR1 and CDR2 (germline): SNHLY, FYNNEI. This CDR3 has 14 amino acids. Drawing the rest from reference TRBV2 and TRBJ1-1, the complete variable domain is EPEVTQTPSHQVTQMGQEVILRCVPISNHLYFYWYRQILGQKVEFLVSFYNNEISEKSEIFDDQFSVERPDGSNFTLKIRSTKLEDSAMYFCASSKTSGNTEAFFGQGTRLTVV.

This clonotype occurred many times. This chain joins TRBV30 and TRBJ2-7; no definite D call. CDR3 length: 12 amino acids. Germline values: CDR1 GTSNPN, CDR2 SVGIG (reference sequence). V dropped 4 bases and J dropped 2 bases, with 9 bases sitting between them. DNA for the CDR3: TGTGCCTGGACAGCCAACACCTACGAGCAGTACTTC. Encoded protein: CAWTANTYEQYF.

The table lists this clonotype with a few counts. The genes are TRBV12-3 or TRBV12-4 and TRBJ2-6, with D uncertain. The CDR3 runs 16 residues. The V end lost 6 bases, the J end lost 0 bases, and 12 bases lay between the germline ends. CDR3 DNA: TGTGCCAGCAGCCCGGGCCGTGGCTCTGGGGCCAACGTCCTGACTTTC. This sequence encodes CASSPGRGSGANVLTF.

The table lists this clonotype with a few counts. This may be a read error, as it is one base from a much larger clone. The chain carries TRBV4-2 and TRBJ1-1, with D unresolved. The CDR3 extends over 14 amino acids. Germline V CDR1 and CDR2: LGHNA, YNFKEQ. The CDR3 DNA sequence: TGTGCCAGCAGCCAAGACGTCACGTACACTGAAGCTTGCTTT. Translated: CASSQDVTYTEACF.

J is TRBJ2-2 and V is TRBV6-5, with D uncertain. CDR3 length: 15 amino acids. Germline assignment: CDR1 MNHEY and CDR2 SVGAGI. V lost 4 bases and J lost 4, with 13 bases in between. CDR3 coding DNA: TGTGCCAGCAGTTCGGACCTATCGACCACCGGGGAGCTGTTTTTT. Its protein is CASSSDLSTTGELFF.

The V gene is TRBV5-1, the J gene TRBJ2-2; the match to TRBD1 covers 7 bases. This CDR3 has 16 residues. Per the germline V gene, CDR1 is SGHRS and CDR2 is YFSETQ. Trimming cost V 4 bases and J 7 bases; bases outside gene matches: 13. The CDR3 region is CASSPWGRGKHGELFF. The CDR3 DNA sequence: TGCGCCAGCAGCCCCTGGGGCAGGGGGAAACACGGGGAGCTGTTTTTT.

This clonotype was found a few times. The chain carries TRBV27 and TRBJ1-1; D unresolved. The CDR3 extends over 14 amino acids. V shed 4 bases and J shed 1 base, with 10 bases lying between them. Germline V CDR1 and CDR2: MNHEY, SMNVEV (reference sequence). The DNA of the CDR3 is TGTGCCAGCAGTTGGAGGACGGGGAACACTGAAGCTTTCTTT. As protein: CASSWRTGNTEAFF.